The 27 T cell receptor beta chains below come from one sample, sequenced in a study of shared clonotypes between healthy human individuals. As defined, naive CD8 cells were CD45RO-negative and positively selected for CCR7, with terminally differentiated effector memory CD45RA+ cells excluded. TCRdb's copy holds only in-frame clones and misses some; the assay was immunoSEQ multiplex PCR. The table lists 1.5 million to 2.5 million clones, roughly 94% of them singletons. The material sequenced was naive CD8+ T cells sorted from blood. The source is a man aged 18 to 29 in good health.

This clone was detected once. This chain connects TRBV19 to TRBJ2-3; D is undetermined. The germline V gene encodes CDR1 LNHDA and CDR2 SQIVND (reference sequence). The CDR3 length is 15 residues. V was trimmed by 3 bases and J by 0 bases, leaving 10 bases between them. CDR3 in DNA: TGTGCCAGTAGTATCTGGACGGCTAGCACAGATACGCAGTATTTT. This translates into CASSIWTASTDTQYF.

The V gene is TRBV27, the J gene TRBJ2-3; no firm D call. There are 14 residues in the CDR3. V was cut by 7 bases and J by 5 bases, with 16 bases left in between. In germline, CDR1 is MNHEY, CDR2 SMNVEV (reference sequence). CDR3 sequence: CASMGRASIDTQYF. In nucleotides, the CDR3 is TGTGCCAGCATGGGAAGGGCTTCGATAGATACGCAGTATTTT.

V and J are TRBV12-2 and TRBJ2-7; the DNA was not used to check the table's D call, TRBD1. TRBV12-2 counts as a pseudogene. This CDR3 comprises 15 residues. CDR3 bases: TGTGCAAGTCGCCTAAGTCCGGACATCTCCTACGAGCAGTACTTC. It specifies CASRLSPDISYEQYF.

This chain uses TRBV6-5 with TRBJ2-3; D is uncertain. The germline V gene encodes CDR1 MNHEY and CDR2 SVGAGI. V lost 3 bases and J lost 5, with 9 bases in between. The CDR3 has 13 residues. The CDR3 nucleotides read TGTGCCAGCAGTTATATGTCTGGAGATACGCAGTATTTT. This translates into CASSYMSGDTQYF.

V gene TRBV5-6 combines with J gene TRBJ1-3; the match to TRBD1 covers 10 bases. The CDR3 contains 16 residues. V shed 3 bases, J shed 3 bases, and the junction held 6 bases outside the gene matches. Germline assignment: CDR1 SGHDT and CDR2 YYEEEE. The CDR3 nucleotides read TGTGCCAGCAGCTCTGGGGACAGGGGAAGTGGAAACACCATATATTTT. This codes for CASSSGDRGSGNTIYF.

As for this clone: This sequence may be a read error, since a much larger clone differs from it by one base. V is TRBV11-2 and J is TRBJ2-2, with D hard to call. Per the germline V gene, CDR1 is SGHAT and CDR2 is FQNNGV. The CDR3 consists of 12 residues. V was cut by 2 bases and J by 5 bases, with 3 bases left in between. CDR3 amino acids: CASSLWTGELFF. CDR3 DNA sequence: TGTGCCAGCAGCTTATGGACCGGGGAGCTGTTTTTT.

The chain carries TRBV18 and TRBJ2-5; weak D call: TRBD2 (6 bases). The ends were cut back, 0 bases at V and 0 bases at J, with 8 bases in the middle. Germline V gene sequence: CDR1 KGHSH, CDR2 LQKENI. The CDR3 totals 15 residues. The DNA for the CDR3 is TGTGCCAGCTCACCACCGGGGGGTAACCAAGAGACCCAGTACTTC. Protein product: CASSPPGGNQETQYF. The complete variable domain, with remaining parts taken from reference TRBV18 and TRBJ2-5, reads NAGVMQNPRHLVRRRGQEARLRCSPMKGHSHVYWYRQLPEEGLKFMVYLQKENIIDESGMPKERFSAEFPKEGPSILRIQQVVRGDSAAYFCASSPPGGNQETQYFGPGTRLLVL.

Only a few counts were recorded for this clone. V gene TRBV5-4 combines with J gene TRBJ2-7, with D unresolved. This CDR3 has 12 residues. CDR1 and CDR2 (germline): SGHNT, YYREEE (reference sequence). With 4 bases removed from V and 6 bases from J, the gap between germline ends came to 11 bases. The DNA for the CDR3 is TGTGCCAGCAGCGCCGACCTTCCCGAGCAGTACTTC. Protein sequence: CASSADLPEQYF.

The chain combines TRBV28 with TRBJ1-2; no clear D gene. Between the trimmed V and J ends, which lost 3 bases and 2 bases, there was a span of 13 bases. The CDR3 is 15 residues long. The V gene's germline CDR1 is MDHEN and CDR2 SYDVKM. CDR3 coding DNA: TGTGCCAGCAGTTTTAGTCTAAGGACCAACTATGGCTACACCTTC. This encodes CASSFSLRTNYGYTF.

This chain joins TRBV5-1 and TRBJ2-3; 13 bases line up with TRBD2. The junction had 11 bases not matched to a gene; V was cut back by 4 bases and J by 6 bases. The CDR3 has 17 amino acids. From germline, CDR1 is SGHRS and CDR2 YFSETQ. DNA of the CDR3: TGCGCCAGCAGCCAAGTACTAGCGGGGGGGCCAGTGGATACGCAGTATTTT. As protein: CASSQVLAGGPVDTQYF.

The chain combines TRBV4-1 with TRBJ1-2; the match to TRBD1 covers 9 bases. Per the germline V gene, CDR1 is MGHRA and CDR2 is YSYEKL. The CDR3 loop spans 16 amino acids. V was pared by 0 bases and J by 4 bases, with 6 bases of the junction left unmatched. The CDR3 loop is CASSQDPGTGTYGYTF. The CDR3 DNA follows: TGCGCCAGCAGCCAAGATCCCGGGACAGGGACCTATGGCTACACCTTC.

This chain connects TRBV13 to TRBJ2-3, with D tentatively TRBD2 (5 bases). V was clipped by 4 bases and J by 2 bases, with 13 bases between them. The CDR3 extends over 15 amino acids. Germline V CDR1 and CDR2: PRHDT, FYEKMQ (reference sequence). The CDR3 here is CASSSLEEVTDTQYF. The CDR3 DNA follows: TGTGCCAGCAGCTCACTCGAGGAGGTCACAGATACGCAGTATTTT.

The rearrangement uses TRBV19 and TRBJ1-4; TRBD1 matches 8 bases. V dropped 6 bases and J dropped 5; count of bases not matched to a gene: 11. The CDR3 is 16 amino acids. The germline CDR1 and CDR2 sequences are LNHDA and SQIVND (reference sequence). DNA for the CDR3: TGTGCCAGTAGGAGTGGACAGGGAGAGAAAAATGAAAAACTGTTTTTT. Protein sequence: CASRSGQGEKNEKLFF. Full variable domain (rest looked up from reference TRBV19 and TRBJ1-4): DGGITQSPKYLFRKEGQNVTLSCEQNLNHDAMYWYRQDPGQGLRLIYYSQIVNDFQKGDIAEGYSVSREKKESFPLTVTSAQKNPTAFYLCASRSGQGEKNEKLFFGSGTQLSVL.

The chain combines TRBV11-2 with TRBJ2-3, with 7 bases matching TRBD1. V shed 6 bases and J 4 bases; nucleotides not matched to a gene: 7. Germline V gene data show CDR1 as SGHAT and CDR2 as FQNNGV. The CDR3 totals 14 residues. CDR3 sequence (DNA): TGTGCCAGCAGAGATCTAGGGGGCCCAGATACGCAGTATTTT. This gives the protein CASRDLGGPDTQYF. The variable domain in full, with the rest retrieved from reference TRBV11-2 and TRBJ2-3, is EAGVAQSPRYKIIEKRQSVAFWCNPISGHATLYWYQQILGQGPKLLIQFQNNGVVDDSQLPKDRFSAERLKGVDSTLKIQPAKLEDSAVYLCASRDLGGPDTQYFGPGTRLTVL.

CDR3 sequence: CSVTGTGVNEQYF. In DNA, the CDR3 is TGCAGCGTTACCGGGACAGGGGTAAACGAGCAGTACTTC. The chain is built from TRBV29-1 and TRBJ2-7, with TRBD1 identical over 10 bases. CDR1 SQVTM and CDR2 ANQGSEA come from the germline V gene. This CDR3 contains 13 residues. V was pared by 5 bases and J by 5 bases, with 6 bases of the junction left unmatched.

This chain links TRBV5-6 with TRBJ2-7; 12 nucleotides agree with TRBD1. Germline V gene data show CDR1 as SGHDT and CDR2 as YYEEEE. The trim removed 4 bases at V and 0 bases at J, leaving 8 bases unmatched. This CDR3 is built from 17 residues. CDR3 bases: TGTGCCAGCAGCCTCGGGACAGGGGGCCGATACTCCTACGAGCAGTACTTC. It codes for CASSLGTGGRYSYEQYF. The full variable domain, in which reference TRBV5-6 and TRBJ2-7 provide the parts outside the CDR3, is DAGVTQSPTHLIKTRGQQVTLRCSPKSGHDTVSWYQQALGQGPQFIFQYYEEEERQRGNFPDRFSGHQFPNYSSELNVNALLLGDSALYLCASSLGTGGRYSYEQYFGPGTRLTVT.

V and J are TRBV28 and TRBJ1-6, with D unclear. The CDR3 runs to 12 residues. Trimming took 8 bases from V and 12 from J, leaving 14 bases between them. Germline V gene lookup returns CDR1 MDHEN and CDR2 SYDVKM. In DNA, the CDR3 is TGTGCCAGCGGAACGGGTTCGGGACCCCTCCACTTT. This gives the protein CASGTGSGPLHF.

The chain uses TRBV7-9 and TRBJ2-3, with 13 bases aligning to TRBD2. V was clipped by 7 bases and J by 6 bases; unmatched bases: 16. Germline V gives CDR1 SEHNR, CDR2 FQNEAQ (reference sequence). CDR3 length: 18 amino acids. CDR3 protein: CASTPPSGLAGVGDTQYF. The CDR3, as DNA: TGTGCCAGCACCCCCCCCAGCGGACTAGCGGGAGTTGGGGATACGCAGTATTTT.

The chain employs TRBV19 and TRBJ2-1; unclear D gene. The CDR3 length is 12 residues. Looked up from germline, CDR1 is LNHDA and CDR2 is SQIVND (reference sequence). Trimming stripped 8 bases from V and 5 bases from J, with 10 bases between. The CDR3 here is CASGLGNNEQFF. The CDR3 region has the DNA TGTGCCAGTGGTTTAGGCAACAATGAGCAGTTCTTC.

V is TRBV19 and J is TRBJ2-1; D may be TRBD1 (5 bases). Trimming left V 9 bases short and J 3 bases short, with 12 bases between. The CDR3 runs 13 residues. Germline V gives CDR1 LNHDA, CDR2 SQIVND (reference sequence). The CDR3 protein is CASAPGFYNEQFF. The CDR3 DNA follows: TGTGCCAGCGCTCCAGGGTTCTACAATGAGCAGTTCTTC.

J is TRBJ1-4 and V is TRBV9, with D possibly matching TRBD1 (5 bases). Trimming took 0 bases from V and 7 from J, leaving 13 bases between them. The CDR3 contains 15 residues. Germline loops: CDR1 SGDLS, CDR2 YYNGEE. DNA for the CDR3: TGTGCCAGCAGCGTAGAAGGGACTGGTGGTGAAAAACTGTTTTTT. Its translation: CASSVEGTGGEKLFF.

This chain joins TRBV27 and TRBJ1-1; no clear D gene. V shed 6 bases and J shed 5 bases, with 13 bases lying between them. Germline V gene lookup returns CDR1 MNHEY and CDR2 SMNVEV (reference sequence). The CDR3 has 13 amino acids. CDR3: CASRYMGWTEAFF. The CDR3, as DNA: TGTGCCAGCAGATACATGGGGTGGACTGAAGCTTTCTTT.

The DNA for the CDR3 is TGTGCCAGCAGCTTGGGATTAGCGGGGGTCTACTCCTACGAGCAGTACTTC. The encoded protein is CASSLGLAGVYSYEQYF. The chain uses TRBV7-8 and TRBJ2-7; 9 bases are a match to TRBD2. The CDR3 runs 17 residues. The V gene end was trimmed by 3 bases and the J gene end by 0 bases; junction bases not matched to a gene: 9. Germline V gene sequence: CDR1 SGHVS, CDR2 FQNEAQ.

The chain couples TRBV6-6 to TRBJ2-1, with D possibly TRBD1 on 7 matching bases. The V gene lost 2 bases and the J gene lost 7 bases, with 15 bases spanning the gap. The CDR3 length is 15 residues. Germline-derived CDR1 and CDR2 are MNHNY and SVGAGI (reference sequence). CDR3 in amino acids: CASSYEGAGGNEQFF. DNA for the CDR3: TGTGCCAGCAGTTACGAGGGGGCCGGGGGTAATGAGCAGTTCTTC.

The CDR3 spells CASNLGPGGHNEQFF. The CDR3 region has the DNA TGTGCCAGCAATCTCGGACCAGGGGGACACAATGAGCAGTTCTTC. J is TRBJ2-1 and V is TRBV2; 7 bases are shared with TRBD1. J was trimmed by 5 bases and V by 7 bases; bases with no gene match: 11. Germline values: CDR1 SNHLY, CDR2 FYNNEI. This CDR3 comprises 15 residues.

The chain is built from TRBV7-8 and TRBJ1-2; TRBD1 matches 7 bases. V lost 2 bases, J lost 8 bases, and 8 bases stayed unmatched. Germline V CDR1 and CDR2: SGHVS, FQNEAQ. The CDR3 loop spans 14 amino acids. Here the CDR3 DNA reads TGTGCCAGCAGCTTACTCGACAGGGTTGAAGGCTACACCTTC. Translated, it gives CASSLLDRVEGYTF.

V gene TRBV7-9 combines with J gene TRBJ2-7; 10 nucleotides match TRBD1. After removal of 4 bases from V and 4 bases from J, the junction contained 7 bases not matched to a gene. Germline V lookup: CDR1 SEHNR, CDR2 FQNEAQ (reference sequence). The length of the CDR3 is 15 residues. DNA of the CDR3: TGTGCCAGCAGCTCATGGACAGGGGGTAATTACGAGCAGTACTTC. Residues: CASSSWTGGNYEQYF.